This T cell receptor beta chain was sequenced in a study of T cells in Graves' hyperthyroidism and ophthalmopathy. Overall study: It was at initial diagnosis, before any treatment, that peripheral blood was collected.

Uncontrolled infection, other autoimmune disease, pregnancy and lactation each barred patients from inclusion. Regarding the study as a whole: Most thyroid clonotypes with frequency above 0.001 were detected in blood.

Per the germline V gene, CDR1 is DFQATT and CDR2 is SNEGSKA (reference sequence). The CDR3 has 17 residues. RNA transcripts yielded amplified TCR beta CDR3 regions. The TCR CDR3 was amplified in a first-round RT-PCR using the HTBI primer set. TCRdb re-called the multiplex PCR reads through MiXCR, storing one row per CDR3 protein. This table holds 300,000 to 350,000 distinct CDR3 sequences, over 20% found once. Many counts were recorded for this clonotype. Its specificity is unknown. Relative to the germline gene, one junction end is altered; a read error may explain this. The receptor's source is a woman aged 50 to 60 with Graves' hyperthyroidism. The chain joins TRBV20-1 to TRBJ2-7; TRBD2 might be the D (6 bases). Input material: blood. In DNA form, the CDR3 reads TGCAGTGCTAGAATGTTCCGTAGTGGCGGGATATCCTCCGAGCAGTACTTC. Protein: CSARMFRSGGISSEQYF.